One and the same sample provided the 32 T cell receptor beta chains below, sequenced in a study of cytomegalovirus exposure and HLA in healthy donors. Primers for the PCR totalled 60 Vbeta and 13 Jbeta. The protocol was immunoSEQ multiplex PCR, while the TCRdb copy is restricted to in-frame clones and leaves out a portion. The profile shows about 190,000 clones, 80% to 90% of them singletons. Sequences were obtained from PBMCs. The origin of the receptors is a male donor in good health and CMV-seronegative.

This sequence joins TRBV5-8 and TRBJ2-3, with TRBD2 as a possible D gene (6 bases). CDR1 SGHTS and CDR2 YDEGEE come from the germline V gene. The CDR3 is made up of 16 amino acids. V was cut by 1 base and J by 1 base, with 13 bases left in between. CDR3 residues: CASSLYRQRGTDTQYF. CDR3 DNA: TGTGCCAGCAGCTTGTATCGACAGCGGGGCACAGATACGCAGTATTTT.

Concerning this clone itself: In the same sample, other DNA sequences code for this CDR3. The rearrangement joins TRBV9 to TRBJ2-5, with 10 nucleotides matching TRBD2. Looked up from germline, CDR1 is SGDLS and CDR2 is YYNGEE. The length of the CDR3 is 14 residues. With V trimmed by 0 bases and J by 5 bases, 1 base remained unmatched. The CDR3 is CASSVGTSGETQYF. Written as DNA, the CDR3 is TGTGCCAGCAGCGTAGGGACTAGCGGTGAGACCCAGTACTTC. Full variable domain (rest looked up from reference TRBV9 and TRBJ2-5): DSGVTQTPKHLITATGQRVTLRCSPRSGDLSVYWYQQSLDQGLQFLIQYYNGEERAKGNILERFSAQQFPDLHSELNLSSLELGDSALYFCASSVGTSGETQYFGPGTRLLVL.

This clone was counted between two and nine times. The chain carries TRBV9 and TRBJ1-2; no firm D call. V dropped 0 bases and J dropped 8 bases, with 11 bases sitting between them. CDR3 size: 13 residues. Germline CDR1 reads SGDLS; CDR2 reads YYNGEE. In nucleotides, the CDR3 is TGTGCCAGCAGCGTAGATTTGGTCGGGGGCTACACCTTC. It is translated as CASSVDLVGGYTF.

The rearrangement links TRBV11-1 to TRBJ2-7, with D possibly matching TRBD1 (5 bases). Trimming took off 6 bases at V and 2 bases at J, with 11 bases between the two ends. The CDR3 spans 13 residues. Germline V gene sequence: CDR1 SGHAT, CDR2 FQDESV (reference sequence). CDR3 residues: CASSQQGPYEQYF. The CDR3 DNA reads as TGTGCCAGCAGTCAGCAGGGCCCCTACGAGCAGTACTTC.

This sequence joins TRBV5-1 and TRBJ2-2; 11 bases are a match to TRBD2. The germline V gene has CDR1 SGHRS and CDR2 YFSETQ. J gave up 0 bases and V 3 bases, and 7 bases lay outside the gene matches. The CDR3 contains 18 residues. CDR3 DNA: TGCGCCAGCAGCTCCATCACTAGCGGGGGCGCGAACACCGGGGAGCTGTTTTTT. Its translation is CASSSITSGGANTGELFF.

The chain couples TRBV4-2 to TRBJ2-3; 8 nucleotides agree with TRBD2. Germline-derived CDR1 and CDR2 are LGHNA and YNFKEQ. The CDR3 consists of 15 residues. Unmatched junction bases numbered 7, after V lost 6 bases and J lost 2 bases. The CDR3 coding sequence is TGTGCCAGCAGACTTAGCGGGATGGCCACAGATACGCAGTATTTT. As protein: CASRLSGMATDTQYF.

This clone occurred a few times. This rearrangement joins TRBV13 to TRBJ1-1; D ambiguous. Trimming stripped 3 bases from V and 4 bases from J, with 6 bases between. This CDR3 has 12 residues. Germline CDR1 is PRHDT and CDR2 is FYEKMQ (reference sequence). The CDR3 DNA reads as TGTGCCAGCAGCTTTAGTCCCACTGAAGCTTTCTTT. Residues: CASSFSPTEAFF.

The chain links TRBV23-1 to TRBJ1-2, with TRBD1 identical over 8 bases. TRBV23-1 is labeled an ORF, and its function is uncertain. The CDR3 contains 16 residues. V lost 6 bases to trimming and J lost 2 bases; unmatched junction nucleotides: 11. CDR3 nucleotides: TGCGCCAGCAGACCCAGGGGGCGCCGGATGAACTATGGCTACACCTTC. Translating gives CASRPRGRRMNYGYTF.

The V call is TRBV7-9, the J call TRBJ2-1; 11 nucleotides line up with TRBD1. The CDR3 extends over 15 amino acids. Germline CDR1 SEHNR, CDR2 FQNEAQ (reference sequence). V trimming: 4 bases; J trimming: 2 bases; junction bases outside the gene matches: 1. CDR3 loop: CASSSGQGAYNEQFF. CDR3 DNA sequence: TGTGCCAGCAGCTCGGGACAGGGGGCCTACAATGAGCAGTTCTTC.

The chain has TRBV29-1 and TRBJ1-2, with a weak D call TRBD1 (5 bases). The V and J ends lost 2 bases and 4 bases respectively, with 8 bases between them. Germline CDR1 is SQVTM and CDR2 is ANQGSEA. The CDR3 extends over 12 amino acids. CDR3 loop: CSVEQDTYGYTF. Here the CDR3 DNA reads TGCAGCGTTGAACAGGACACCTATGGCTACACCTTC.

The rearrangement links TRBV9 to TRBJ1-1; TRBD1 is a possible D gene (5 bases). The V and J ends lost 0 bases and 1 base respectively, with 13 bases between them. This CDR3 comprises 16 residues. CDR1 SGDLS and CDR2 YYNGEE come from the germline V gene. The CDR3 loop reads CASSVDPGVGNTEAFF. Written as DNA, the CDR3 is TGTGCCAGCAGCGTAGATCCGGGGGTAGGGAACACTGAAGCTTTCTTT.

This sequence joins TRBV18 and TRBJ2-7; 9 bases align to TRBD1. The ends lost 6 bases at V and 1 base at J; junction bases unmatched: 7. The V gene's germline CDR1 is KGHSH and CDR2 LQKENI. The CDR3 spans 15 residues. CDR3 nucleotide sequence: TGTGCCAGCTCGGAGACAGGGGGAACATCCTACGAGCAGTACTTC. Protein sequence: CASSETGGTSYEQYF.

This chain links TRBV7-8 with TRBJ2-2, with TRBD2 matching 9 bases. CDR3 length: 17 amino acids. Unmatched junction bases numbered 15, after V lost 5 bases and J lost 8 bases. CDR1 is SGHVS, CDR2 FQNEAQ, per germline. As DNA, the CDR3 is TGTGCCAGCAGCGCCCTTGCGGCGGGAGGGTCTATTGGGGAGCTGTTTTTT. Encoded protein: CASSALAAGGSIGELFF. The full variable domain, rest sourced from reference TRBV7-8 and TRBJ2-2, is GAGVSQSPRYKVAKRGQDVALRCDPISGHVSLFWYQQALGQGPEFLTYFQNEAQLDKSGLPSDRFFAERPEGSVSTLKIQRTQQEDSAVYLCASSALAAGGSIGELFFGEGSRLTVL.

The chain carries TRBV11-2 and TRBJ2-7; 7 nucleotides match TRBD2. The length of the CDR3 is 15 residues. Trimming cost V 3 bases and J 4 bases; bases outside gene matches: 9. Germline lookup yields CDR1 SGHAT and CDR2 FQNNGV. CDR3 nucleotide sequence: TGTGCCAGCAGCTTCTCCGGGACTACCGCATACGAGCAGTACTTC. The encoded protein is CASSFSGTTAYEQYF.

The chain has TRBV27 and TRBJ2-5; D is unclear. The J call is uncertain, as TRBJ2-7 better fits the DNA end. The germline V gene has CDR1 MNHEY and CDR2 SMNVEV (reference sequence). The CDR3 has 14 amino acids. DNA for the CDR3: TGTGCCAGCAGTCCACGAGGATCGATCTACGAGCAGTACTTC. Translation gives CASSPRGSIYEQYF.

This clone was counted only a few times. V is TRBV5-5 and J is TRBJ1-4, with unresolved D. Germline assignment: CDR1 SGHKS and CDR2 YYEKEE (reference sequence). V gave up 0 bases and J gave up 8 bases, with 14 bases separating them. The CDR3 loop spans 15 amino acids. The CDR3 reads CASSLAAGSTEKLFF. The CDR3 DNA is TGTGCCAGCAGCTTGGCGGCGGGATCAACAGAAAAACTGTTTTTT.

This chain links TRBV4-3 with TRBJ1-2, with D perhaps TRBD1 (6 bases). Germline lookup yields CDR1 LGHNA and CDR2 YSLEER. The CDR3 covers 16 residues. Trimming removed 4 bases from V and 6 bases from J, with 21 bases in between. The CDR3 region has the DNA TGCGCCAGCAGCCTAGCTTCCGGGACACCAGGAGATGGCTACACCTTC. This gives the protein CASSLASGTPGDGYTF.

The chain employs TRBV7-6 and TRBJ2-7; D is unclear. Per the germline V gene, CDR1 is SGHVS and CDR2 is FNYEAQ. The CDR3 is 16 amino acids. Trimming removed 5 bases from V and 0 bases from J, with 17 bases in between. Here the CDR3 DNA reads TGTGCCAGCAGCCCCAAACCACAGATGCTCTCCTACGAGCAGTACTTC. This gives the protein CASSPKPQMLSYEQYF. Full variable domain (missing parts from reference TRBV7-6 and TRBJ2-7): GAGVSQSPRYKVTKRGQDVALRCDPISGHVSLYWYRQALGQGPEFLTYFNYEAQQDKSGLPNDRFSAERPEGSISTLTIQRTEQRDSAMYRCASSPKPQMLSYEQYFGPGTRLTVT.

The rearrangement joins TRBV28 to TRBJ2-5, with 8 bases that match TRBD1. Germline V gene lookup returns CDR1 MDHEN and CDR2 SYDVKM. Trimming removed 3 bases from V and 5 bases from J; junction bases left unmatched: 11. This CDR3 is built from 16 residues. In nucleotides, the CDR3 is TGTGCCAGCAGTTTCCCGGGGCAGGGGGCTAGGGAGACCCAGTACTTC. Protein product: CASSFPGQGARETQYF. Drawing the rest from reference TRBV28 and TRBJ2-5, the complete variable domain is DVKVTQSSRYLVKRTGEKVFLECVQDMDHENMFWYRQDPGLGLRLIYFSYDVKMKEKGDIPEGYSVSREKKERFSLILESASTNQTSMYLCASSFPGQGARETQYFGPGTRLLVL.

As DNA, the CDR3 is TGTGCCAGCCGCGCGACAGCGGGAGTCCAAGAGACCCAGTACTTC. Translated: CASRATAGVQETQYF. The V and J genes are TRBV6-5 and TRBJ2-5; 8 nucleotides align to TRBD2. Trimming at V came to 8 bases and at J to 1 base, leaving 9 bases not matched to a gene. This CDR3 comprises 15 residues. The germline gives CDR1 MNHEY, CDR2 SVGAGI.

The chain uses TRBV5-1 and TRBJ2-3, with D unresolved. Germline CDR1 is SGHRS and CDR2 is YFSETQ. V lost 1 base to trimming and J lost 6 bases, with 18 bases between them. The CDR3 consists of 16 residues. The CDR3: CASSLRRPTAGDTQYF. The CDR3 nucleotides are TGCGCCAGCAGCTTGCGTCGCCCCACAGCAGGTGATACGCAGTATTTT.

This clone was detected a few times. The chain is built from TRBV5-6 and TRBJ2-2; weak D call: TRBD1 (6 bases). Germline loops: CDR1 SGHDT, CDR2 YYEEEE. V was pared by 4 bases and J by 6 bases, with 10 bases between. This CDR3 is 13 amino acids long. The CDR3 reads CASSTAGAGELFF. For the CDR3, the DNA is TGTGCCAGCAGCACTGCAGGGGCCGGGGAGCTGTTTTTT.

The chain links TRBV5-1 to TRBJ2-2; TRBD2 aligns across 7 bases. V gave up 4 bases and J gave up 1 base; unmatched junction bases: 7. Germline V gives CDR1 SGHRS, CDR2 YFSETQ. The CDR3 is made up of 16 amino acids. The CDR3 sequence is CASSHGASGNTGELFF. The CDR3, as DNA: TGCGCCAGCAGCCACGGCGCTAGCGGGAACACCGGGGAGCTGTTTTTT.

The chain carries TRBV29-1 and TRBJ1-2; 12 bases align to TRBD1. Trimming took 3 bases from V and 8 from J; bases not matched to a gene: 7. The CDR3 runs to 14 residues. CDR1 is SQVTM and CDR2 is ANQGSEA in the germline V gene. The CDR3 sequence: CSVDGGGQGAGYTF. The CDR3 DNA is TGCAGCGTTGATGGAGGGGGACAGGGGGCGGGCTACACCTTC.

Details on this clone: The junction differs from germline at one of its ends, possibly a read error. The genes are TRBV15 and TRBJ2-1; TRBD1 matches at 10 bases. The germline gives CDR1 LNHNV, CDR2 YYDKDF (reference sequence). This CDR3 is 14 amino acids long. CDR3 coding DNA: TGTGCCACCAGCTATTCCATTTCCGGGACAGGGGAGATCTTC. Translating gives CATSYSISGTGEIF.

This clone turned up a few times. V is TRBV28 and J is TRBJ1-2, with D possibly TRBD1 on 6 matching bases. Trimming cost V 5 bases and J 8 bases, with 18 bases left between them. The CDR3 spans 14 residues. Germline V CDR1 and CDR2: MDHEN, SYDVKM. CDR3 DNA: TGTGCCAGCAGTGCTCCCACAGGGTTATTAGGCTACACCTTC. Encoded protein: CASSAPTGLLGYTF.

The J gene is TRBJ1-2, the V gene TRBV29-1, with TRBD1 matching over 9 bases. The CDR3 totals 16 residues. V trimming: 1 base; J trimming: 5 bases; junction bases outside the gene matches: 11. In germline, CDR1 is SQVTM, CDR2 ANQGSEA. The CDR3 DNA is TGCAGCGTTGAAGTTTGGGGGACAGGGATGGGGTATGGCTACACCTTC. This encodes CSVEVWGTGMGYGYTF.

This clone has a handful of counts. One end of the junction fails to match germline, which may point to a read error. V usage is TRBV5-6 and J usage is TRBJ2-3; D gene unclear. This CDR3 spans 14 amino acids. In germline, CDR1 is SGHDT, CDR2 YYEEEE. The CDR3 reads CVSLQVTRTDTQYF. In DNA form, the CDR3 reads TGTGTCAGCCTTCAGGTGACAAGGACAGATACGCAGTATTTT.

The chain links TRBV6-1 to TRBJ1-1, with 7 bases aligning to TRBD1. The V gene's germline CDR1 is MNHNS and CDR2 SASEGT. V dropped 10 bases and J dropped 5; count of bases not matched to a gene: 7. The CDR3 is made up of 12 amino acids. DNA for the CDR3: TGTGCCAATGACAGGGCGGGGACTGAAGCTTTCTTT. This translates into CANDRAGTEAFF.

This clone was observed a few times. The rearrangement joins TRBV5-6 to TRBJ2-5; a possible D gene is TRBD2 (6 bases). Germline V gene data show CDR1 as SGHDT and CDR2 as YYEEEE. V was pared by 4 bases and J by 5 bases, with 6 bases between. This CDR3 is built from 11 residues. The CDR3, as DNA: TGTGCCAGCAGCCGGGGGGAGACCCAGTACTTC. Amino acids: CASSRGETQYF. The variable domain in full, with the rest retrieved from reference TRBV5-6 and TRBJ2-5, is DAGVTQSPTHLIKTRGQQVTLRCSPKSGHDTVSWYQQALGQGPQFIFQYYEEEERQRGNFPDRFSGHQFPNYSSELNVNALLLGDSALYLCASSRGETQYFGPGTRLLVL.

This clone showed up just once. The chain uses TRBV11-3 and TRBJ2-1, with D unresolved. The CDR3 consists of 11 residues. The V gene lost 3 bases and the J gene lost 7 bases, with 4 bases spanning the gap. Germline lookup yields CDR1 SGHNT and CDR2 YENEEA. The CDR3 reads CASSFGNEQFF. The CDR3 DNA is TGTGCCAGCAGCTTCGGTAATGAGCAGTTCTTC.

This chain's CDR3 is CASSLSSGEGYEQYF. The DNA for the CDR3 is TGTGCCAGCAGTTTATCGTCTGGGGAGGGGTACGAGCAGTACTTC. The rearrangement uses TRBV28 and TRBJ2-7, with TRBD2 matching over 7 bases. J gave up 4 bases and V 1 base, and 7 bases lay outside the gene matches. Per the germline V gene, CDR1 is MDHEN and CDR2 is SYDVKM. The CDR3 loop spans 15 amino acids. Combining the CDR3 with reference TRBV28 and TRBJ2-7 gives the whole variable domain DVKVTQSSRYLVKRTGEKVFLECVQDMDHENMFWYRQDPGLGLRLIYFSYDVKMKEKGDIPEGYSVSREKKERFSLILESASTNQTSMYLCASSLSSGEGYEQYFGPGTRLTVT.